This T cell receptor beta chain was retrieved from a study of blood T cell repertoires in COVID-19 (dated by TCRdb to 2020 to 2022). A note on the overall study: Collaborator samples came from the United States, Italy and Spain and covered acute and convalescent phases of COVID-19. The prospective study material was composed of cDNA or gDNA derived from T cells, B-cell-depleted T cells, or PBMCs. Deeply sampled blood TCRbeta repertoires from subjects exposed to, actively infected with, or recovered from COVID-19 were included in the dataset. A freely available public database, intended as a resource for researchers studying the immune response to SARS-CoV-2, is where the repertoires were released. The samples were drawn from two sources: the first 160 participants of the ongoing ImmuneRACE study, and 1,254 subjects contributed by 6 global collaborators. The sample metadata nearly always contained a de-identified subject ID, COVID-19 status, age in years and sex. Where available, HLA class I and class II types were taken from metadata supplied by the sample provider and were not determined by assay-based typing. What the research found in general, with its limitations: How much clinical and demographic metadata was included differed by source and by participant, and the metadata was provided uncurated.

TCRbeta CDR3 regions were amplified from genomic DNA using the immunoSEQ Assay, a bias-controlled multiplex PCR. As for the authors' bioinformatics: Within the assay, amplification of reference gene primers was used to estimate how many nucleated cells each sample contained. To quantify the absolute abundance of each unique TCRbeta CDR3 rearrangement, sequence reads were collapsed and filtered. For each sample, productive Simpson clonality was calculated by taking the square root of Simpson's diversity index across productive rearrangements. TCRdb carries this immuneACCESS record with in-frame sequences only. Its versions omit some clonotypes, under half of them owing to an unresolved V gene in the studies checked, with the rest unexplained. V and J calls and clone size follow that table, whereas D and trimming were derived from the DNA. Across this sample there are over 250,000 clones, with approximately 92% seen only once. Jointly, the top ten make up approximately 2.5% of the sample.

The sample holds one count of this clone. Its specific antigen is unknown. The record has no base qualities; no much larger clone is one base away. Relative to germline, V is 3 bases shorter and J is 4 bases shorter, with 12 bases between their ends. The CDR3 contains 14 residues, cysteine and phenylalanine counted. Only the CDR3 DNA is retained, 42 bases long and in frame from the first base. As encoded in the germline V gene (reference sequence), CDR1 is LNHDA while CDR2 is SQIVND. One collaborating source in Seattle enrolled patients during active infection and followed them longitudinally through the course of disease. Collaborating institutions collected whole blood in K2EDTA tubes following their own protocols. For TCRbeta analysis, collaborator samples were shipped as frozen whole blood, as isolated PBMCs, or as DNA extracted from either sample type.

This TCR was sampled from a person under 30 with COVID-19, enrolled during active disease. The receptor chain draws on TRBV19 and TRBJ1-2; the D segment could be TRBD1, given 5 matching bases. The sequencing input was peripheral blood. At the DNA level, the sequence is TGTGCCAGTAGTATCCAGGGCGGAGTCTATGGCTACACCTTC. It encodes CASSIQGGVYGYTF.